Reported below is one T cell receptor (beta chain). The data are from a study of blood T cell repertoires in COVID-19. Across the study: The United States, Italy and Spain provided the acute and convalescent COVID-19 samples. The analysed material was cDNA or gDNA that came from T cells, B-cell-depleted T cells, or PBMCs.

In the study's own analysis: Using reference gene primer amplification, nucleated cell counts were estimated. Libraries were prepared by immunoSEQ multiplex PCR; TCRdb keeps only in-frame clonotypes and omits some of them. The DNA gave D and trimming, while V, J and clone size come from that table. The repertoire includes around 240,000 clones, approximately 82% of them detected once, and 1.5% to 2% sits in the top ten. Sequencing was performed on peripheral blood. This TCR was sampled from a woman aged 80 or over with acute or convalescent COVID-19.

The CDR3 region is CASGLSRAYNSPLHF. DNA of the CDR3: TGTGCCAGCGGCCTCTCCAGGGCTTATAATTCACCCCTCCACTTT. The gene calls are TRBV2 and TRBJ1-6; tentatively, D is TRBD1 (5 bases). The CDR3 spans 15 residues. Looked up from germline, CDR1 is SNHLY and CDR2 is FYNNEI. Trimming removed 8 bases from V and 4 bases from J, with 15 bases in between.